The T cell receptor (beta chain) described here comes from a study of blood T cell repertoires in COVID-19. Background on the study: Both acute and convalescent COVID-19 samples were obtained from the United States, Italy and Spain. T cells, B-cell-depleted T cells, or PBMCs supplied cDNA or gDNA.

CDR3 length equals 15 residues. The germline CDR1 and CDR2 sequences are LNHDA and SQIVND (reference sequence). After removal of 6 bases from V and 2 bases from J, the junction contained 6 bases not matched to a gene. Methods used by the authors: Amplification of reference gene primers was used by the study to estimate nucleated cell counts. Clones were read by immunoSEQ multiplex PCR, and TCRdb kept only the in-frame ones, dropping some. V, J and clone size derive from that table, while D and trimming were established from the DNA sequence. The table records about 110,000 clones, around 80% of them present only once.

The chain couples TRBV19 to TRBJ2-2; 7 bases match TRBD2. The sequence derives from a human donor in a cohort sampled during active or convalescent COVID-19. The sequenced sample consisted of peripheral blood. CDR3 residues: CASSGGRRNTGELFF. As DNA, the CDR3 is TGTGCCAGTAGCGGGGGGAGGAGAAACACCGGGGAGCTGTTTTTT.